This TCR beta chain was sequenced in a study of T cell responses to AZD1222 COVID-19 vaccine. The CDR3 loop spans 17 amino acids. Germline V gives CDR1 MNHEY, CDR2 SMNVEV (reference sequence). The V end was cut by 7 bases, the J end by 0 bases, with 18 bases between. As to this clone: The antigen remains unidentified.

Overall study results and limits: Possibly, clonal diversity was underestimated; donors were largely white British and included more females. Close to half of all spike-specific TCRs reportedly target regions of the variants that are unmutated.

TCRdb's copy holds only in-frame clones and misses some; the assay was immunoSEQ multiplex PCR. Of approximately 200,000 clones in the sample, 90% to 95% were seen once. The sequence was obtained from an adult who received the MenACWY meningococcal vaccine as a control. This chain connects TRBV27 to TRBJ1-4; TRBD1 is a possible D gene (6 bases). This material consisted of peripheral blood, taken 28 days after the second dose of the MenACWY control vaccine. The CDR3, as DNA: TGTGCCAGCAAATTAAACGGACAGTGGACAACTAATGAAAAACTGTTTTTT. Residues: CASKLNGQWTTNEKLFF.